Listed here are 18 T cell receptor beta chains from one sample, sequenced in a study of technical replicates of blood from four donors. Produced via immunoSEQ multiplex PCR; TCRdb's table is partial and in-frame only. The data show 100,000 or so clones, with 90% to 97% seen just once and about 0.39% held by the top ten. The sequenced sample was T cells isolated from PBMCs. Receptors originate from a human donor in good health.

This clone was seen a single time. The V gene is TRBV19, the J gene TRBJ1-5; D ambiguous. Between the trimmed V and J ends, which lost 3 bases and 0 bases, there was a span of 15 bases. CDR3 size: 17 residues. Germline V gene sequence: CDR1 LNHDA, CDR2 SQIVND (reference sequence). CDR3 coding DNA: TGTGCCAGTAGTATTTACCCCGGAGAATATAGCAATCAGCCCCAGCATTTT. Amino acids: CASSIYPGEYSNQPQHF.

The chain uses TRBV11-3 and TRBJ2-1; the D is unclear. V shed 0 bases and J shed 8 bases, with 11 bases lying between them. CDR3 size: 14 residues. Germline CDR1 reads SGHNT; CDR2 reads YENEEA. CDR3 residues: CASSLEARSHEQFF. CDR3 in DNA: TGTGCCAGCAGCTTAGAGGCTAGGAGCCATGAGCAGTTCTTC.

This clone was recorded once. The chain recombines TRBV19 with TRBJ1-1; 7 bases are shared with TRBD1. This CDR3 contains 14 residues. Unmatched junction bases numbered 3, after V lost 2 bases and J lost 3 bases. Germline CDR1 and CDR2: LNHDA and SQIVND (reference sequence). Here the CDR3 reads CASSIITGDTEAFF. The CDR3 nucleotides are TGTGCCAGTAGTATAATCACAGGGGACACTGAAGCTTTCTTT.

This chain joins TRBV4-1 and TRBJ1-1, with D tentatively TRBD1 (5 bases). The CDR3 is 13 amino acids. V was cut by 4 bases and J by 7 bases, with 13 bases left in between. CDR1 is MGHRA, CDR2 YSYEKL, per germline. CDR3 bases: TGCGCCAGCAGCCTGACAGTTAGAGTTGAAGCTTTCTTT. Translating gives CASSLTVRVEAFF.

The rearrangement joins TRBV10-1 to TRBJ1-2; the match to TRBD1 covers 7 bases. Per germline, CDR1 WNHNN and CDR2 SYGVQD (reference sequence). V lost 0 bases and J lost 8; bases outside the gene matches: 3. The CDR3 sequence is 13 residues long. The CDR3 spells CASSESTGRGYTF. In nucleotides, the CDR3 is TGCGCCAGCAGTGAGTCGACAGGGAGAGGCTACACCTTC.

CDR3 amino acids: CASTFGDTQYF. Written as DNA, the CDR3 is TGTGCCAGCACCTTCGGGGATACGCAGTATTTT. The chain uses TRBV27 and TRBJ2-3; no firm D call. V was pared by 7 bases and J by 6 bases, with 8 bases between. Germline lookup yields CDR1 MNHEY and CDR2 SMNVEV (reference sequence). The CDR3 is made up of 11 amino acids.

The gene calls are TRBV18 and TRBJ1-4; 11 positions agree with TRBD1. CDR1 is KGHSH and CDR2 is LQKENI in the germline V gene. Trimming cost V 0 bases and J 8 bases; bases outside gene matches: 2. This CDR3 has 15 residues. CDR3 residues: CASSPPGQGEEKLFF. DNA of the CDR3: TGTGCCAGCTCACCACCGGGACAGGGGGAGGAAAAACTGTTTTTT.

The rearrangement uses TRBV7-8 and TRBJ2-3; TRBD1 matches 9 bases. CDR1 is SGHVS, CDR2 FQNEAQ, per germline. J was trimmed by 6 bases and V by 3 bases; bases with no gene match: 10. The CDR3 is 16 residues long. DNA of the CDR3: TGTGCCAGCAGCTTCACAGCCGGGACAGGGACCGATACGCAGTATTTT. Protein: CASSFTAGTGTDTQYF.

This chain links TRBV5-1 with TRBJ1-5; 8 bases match TRBD1. CDR1 is SGHRS and CDR2 is YFSETQ in the germline V gene. The CDR3 contains 15 residues. The V segment lost 0 bases and the J segment 5 bases; nucleotides outside the gene matches: 4. CDR3 sequence: CASSLDRGSDQPQHF. CDR3 nucleotide sequence: TGCGCCAGCAGCTTGGACAGGGGGAGCGATCAGCCCCAGCATTTT.

The chain employs TRBV19 and TRBJ2-5; D possibly corresponds to TRBD2 (5 bases). Trimming cost V 6 bases and J 1 base, with 12 bases left between them. Germline CDR1 and CDR2: LNHDA and SQIVND (reference sequence). This CDR3 region has 14 residues. CDR3 DNA: TGTGCCAGTAGGATGGAGGTCACCCAAGAGACCCAGTACTTC. Protein product: CASRMEVTQETQYF.

This chain connects TRBV5-6 to TRBJ2-7; a weak D match, TRBD2 (6 bases). The CDR3 runs to 14 residues. V dropped 7 bases and J dropped 2 bases, with 16 bases sitting between them. CDR1 and CDR2 from the germline V gene are SGHDT and YYEEEE. CDR3 sequence reads: CASGRLEQPYEQYF. The CDR3 nucleotides are TGTGCCAGCGGTAGACTAGAGCAACCCTACGAGCAGTACTTC. The variable domain in full, with the rest retrieved from reference TRBV5-6 and TRBJ2-7, is DAGVTQSPTHLIKTRGQQVTLRCSPKSGHDTVSWYQQALGQGPQFIFQYYEEEERQRGNFPDRFSGHQFPNYSSELNVNALLLGDSALYLCASGRLEQPYEQYFGPGTRLTVT.

This clone was detected once. The rearrangement uses TRBV2 and TRBJ1-2; a weak D match, TRBD1 (6 bases). Trimming took off 2 bases at V and 7 bases at J, with 8 bases between the two ends. In germline, CDR1 is SNHLY, CDR2 FYNNEI. The CDR3 contains 12 residues. The CDR3 is CASSEQGLGYTF. The DNA of the CDR3 is TGTGCCAGCAGTGAACAGGGGCTTGGCTACACCTTC.

DNA for the CDR3: TGTGCCAGCAGGACAGACTACGAGCAGTACTTC. Its translation: CASRTDYEQYF. The V call is TRBV6-1, the J call TRBJ2-7; maybe TRBD1 (5 bases). CDR1 and CDR2 (germline): MNHNS, SASEGT. The CDR3 covers 11 residues. V was pared by 6 bases and J by 3 bases, with 6 bases between.

V is TRBV19 and J is TRBJ2-1; 7 nucleotides agree with TRBD1. The V gene's germline CDR1 is LNHDA and CDR2 SQIVND (reference sequence). Germline trimming cut 0 bases from V and 7 bases from J; bases unmatched to any gene: 6. The CDR3 totals 15 residues. The CDR3 protein is CASSIETGALNEQFF. CDR3 nucleotide sequence: TGTGCCAGTAGTATAGAAACAGGGGCTTTAAATGAGCAGTTCTTC.

V is TRBV4-1 and J is TRBJ2-1; D remains ambiguous. CDR1 and CDR2 from the germline V gene are MGHRA and YSYEKL. Trimming removed 0 bases from V and 4 bases from J, with 13 bases in between. This CDR3 comprises 16 residues. The CDR3: CASSQEVSGKYNEQFF. DNA of the CDR3: TGCGCCAGCAGCCAAGAAGTATCAGGAAAATACAATGAGCAGTTCTTC.

The chain combines TRBV30 with TRBJ2-4; tentative D call: TRBD1 (5 bases). The CDR3 is 11 amino acids. Germline V gives CDR1 GTSNPN, CDR2 SVGIG (reference sequence). V dropped 4 bases and J dropped 7 bases, with 8 bases sitting between them. CDR3 protein: CAWTGLNIQYF. The CDR3 bases are TGTGCCTGGACAGGGTTGAACATTCAGTACTTC. The full variable domain, with the rest looked up from reference TRBV30 and TRBJ2-4, is SQTIHQWPATLVQPVGSPLSLECTVEGTSNPNLYWYRQAAGRGLQLLFYSVGIGQISSEVPQNLSASRPQDRQFILSSKKLLLSDSGFYLCAWTGLNIQYFGAGTRLSVL.

The chain is built from TRBV10-3 and TRBJ1-1; no clear D. Germline loops: CDR1 ENHRY, CDR2 SYGVKD. CDR3 length: 13 amino acids. Trimming pared 6 bases from V and 0 bases from J, leaving 8 bases between. CDR3 in amino acids: CAISRTMNTEAFF. The CDR3 DNA reads as TGTGCCATCAGCCGTACTATGAACACTGAAGCTTTCTTT.

This clone has only one observation. The chain is built from TRBV15 and TRBJ2-7; 8 nucleotides align to TRBD1. CDR1 and CDR2 from the germline V gene are LNHNV and YYDKDF (reference sequence). This CDR3 contains 16 residues. The V and J ends lost 3 bases and 4 bases, in that order; junction bases with no gene match: 11. CDR3: CATSSPRQDRVYEQYF. The CDR3 bases are TGTGCCACCAGCAGCCCAAGACAGGACAGGGTTTACGAGCAGTACTTC.